This T cell receptor (beta chain) was retrieved from a study of CXCR3-negative and CXCR3-positive naive CD8 T cells. At a few hundred thousand cells each, triplicate sorts were carried out for each CD8+ T cell subset. For this clonotype: Its antigen is not identified.

This CDR3 has 14 residues. Germline-derived CDR1 and CDR2 are SGDLS and YYNGEE. Libraries were UMI-labeled 5' RACE TRB cDNA. TCRdb re-called the 5' RACE reads; every CDR3 protein appears as one record, without DNA. The sample features roughly 50,000 distinct CDR3 sequences, with around 20% in its top ten. Study results and limitations: Similar TRBV-TRBJ gene usage was seen in naive CXCR3-negative and CXCR3-positive cells, but not in memory cells.

The V and J genes are TRBV9 and TRBJ2-1; there is no DNA to check the TCRdb D call of TRBD2. The origin of this receptor is a human donor in good health. Some clones in this sample may be carry-over from other donors' samples. The sequenced sample consisted of memory CD8+ T cells from blood. CDR3 region: CASSGTSGYNEQFF.